These 14 T cell receptor beta chains originate from one sample sequenced in a study of blood T cells in healthy people across ages. Sample-barcoded 5' priming and a J-beta primer mix drove a second PCR of roughly 6 to 12 cycles. TCRdb passed the 5' RACE reads through MiXCR, listing each CDR3 protein once. The table lists about 1.5 million distinct CDR3 sequences, 42% of them singletons, with about 4% in the top ten. Specimen: blood. Receptors originate from a woman younger than 35 in good health.

The chain couples TRBV6-6 to TRBJ2-1; no clear D gene. The germline V gene encodes CDR1 MNHNY and CDR2 SVGAGI (reference sequence). This CDR3 contains 14 residues. Trimming cost V 7 bases and J 0 bases, with 10 bases left between them. CDR3 DNA: TGTGCCAGCATGTTGGGCAGCTCCTACAATGAGCAGTTCTTC. This encodes CASMLGSSYNEQFF.

This chain links TRBV20-1 with TRBJ2-5, with TRBD1 identical over 7 bases. The DNA end favors TRBJ2-7, so the J call may be wrong. This CDR3 comprises 13 residues. From germline, CDR1 is DFQATT and CDR2 SNEGSKA (reference sequence). The CDR3 region is CSAREQGYYEQYF. The CDR3 DNA sequence: TGCAGTGCCCGTGAACAGGGGTACTACGAGCAGTACTTC.

This clonotype has more than one count but fewer than ten. The chain recombines TRBV6-6 with TRBJ1-6; D is uncertain. The ends were cut back, 5 bases at V and 7 bases at J, with 18 bases in the middle. The CDR3 spans 16 residues. Per germline, CDR1 MNHNY and CDR2 SVGAGI (reference sequence). The CDR3 loop is CASSTEGRMRNSPLHF. In nucleotides, the CDR3 is TGTGCCAGCAGTACGGAGGGAAGGATGCGGAATTCACCCCTCCACTTT.

The chain links TRBV12-3 or TRBV12-4 to TRBJ2-1; 12 bases map to TRBD2. The V segment lost 10 bases and the J segment 0 bases; nucleotides outside the gene matches: 13. The CDR3 covers 18 residues. The DNA of the CDR3 is TGTGCCAACAGCCCCTGGACTAGCGGGGCGAGCTCCTACAATGAGCAGTTCTTC. It codes for CANSPWTSGASSYNEQFF.

This chain links TRBV20-1 with TRBJ2-3; D is ambiguous. This CDR3 contains 12 residues. Trimming cost V 3 bases and J 4 bases, with 8 bases left between them. Germline V gene data show CDR1 as DFQATT and CDR2 as SNEGSKA (reference sequence). CDR3 DNA: TGCAGTGCTAGGAACTTTGCAGATACGCAGTATTTT. Translating it yields CSARNFADTQYF.

In nucleotides, the CDR3 is TGTGCCAGCTCACCACCGGCGTCAGGGGGCATGTTCGAGCAGTACTTC. This gives the protein CASSPPASGGMFEQYF. The chain uses TRBV18 and TRBJ2-7, with 8 bases that match TRBD1. Germline values: CDR1 KGHSH, CDR2 LQKENI. The CDR3 runs to 16 residues. J gave up 6 bases and V 0 bases, and 10 bases lay outside the gene matches.

This chain connects TRBV20-1 to TRBJ2-1, with 8 bases that match TRBD1. The CDR3 spans 18 residues. Germline V gene data show CDR1 as DFQATT and CDR2 as SNEGSKA (reference sequence). After removal of 7 bases from V and 3 bases from J, the junction contained 20 bases not matched to a gene. The CDR3 protein is CSGIGQGARGSLYNEQFF. The CDR3 DNA sequence: TGCAGTGGAATCGGCCAGGGGGCTAGGGGGTCTCTCTACAATGAGCAGTTCTTC.

This clonotype was counted a few times. The chain combines TRBV6-6 with TRBJ1-5; 7 bases align to TRBD1. With 9 bases clipped from V and 3 bases from J, the junction kept 5 bases outside the gene matches. The germline V gene encodes CDR1 MNHNY and CDR2 SVGAGI (reference sequence). This CDR3 is 13 amino acids long. The CDR3 bases are TGTGCCAGTCAGACAGGGTTCAATCAGCCCCAGCATTTT. Translating gives CASQTGFNQPQHF.

This clonotype was seen ten or more times. A junction end diverges from the germline sequence, so it may reflect a read error. The chain joins TRBV5-1 to TRBJ2-7, with 11 bases matching TRBD2. The CDR3 length is 15 residues. Germline V gives CDR1 SGHRS, CDR2 YFSETQ. CDR3 residues: CASSLGGTSGYEQYF. CDR3 nucleotides: TGTGCCAGCAGCTTAGGTGGGACTAGCGGCTACGAGCAGTACTTC.

The chain uses TRBV16 and TRBJ2-5; D ambiguous. The CDR3 runs to 15 residues. Trimming shortened V by 4 bases and J by 1 base, and 13 bases separated the two germline ends. CDR1 KGHSY and CDR2 FQNENV come from the germline V gene. This chain's CDR3 is CASSPLTHSQETQYF. CDR3 sequence (DNA): TGTGCCAGCAGCCCCCTCACACACAGCCAAGAGACCCAGTACTTC.

The V call is TRBV2, the J call TRBJ2-3; TRBD2 is a possible D gene (5 bases). CDR1 is SNHLY and CDR2 is FYNNEI in the germline V gene. This CDR3 region has 12 residues. Trimming took off 8 bases at V and 2 bases at J, with 8 bases between the two ends. CDR3 in amino acids: CASGLNTDTQYF. CDR3 DNA sequence: TGTGCCAGCGGACTCAACACAGATACGCAGTATTTT.

This clonotype was recorded a few times. The chain carries TRBV7-9 and TRBJ1-2, with TRBD1 identical over 8 bases. CDR1 is SEHNR, CDR2 FQNEAQ, per germline (reference sequence). Germline trimming cut 4 bases from V and 4 bases from J; bases unmatched to any gene: 5. The CDR3 extends over 14 amino acids. CDR3 in DNA: TGTGCCAGCAGCTCCAGGGGGCGCGCCTATGGCTACACCTTC. As protein: CASSSRGRAYGYTF.

This clonotype was counted a few times. The chain uses TRBV6-2 or TRBV6-3 and TRBJ1-1; D gene uncertain. The germline V and J ends were trimmed by 0 bases and 1 base, with 9 bases remaining between them. The CDR3 has 15 amino acids. Germline V CDR1 and CDR2: MNHEY, SVGEGT. CDR3 in DNA: TGTGCCAGCAGTTACTCGAAAGGGAGGAACACTGAAGCTTTCTTT. Protein: CASSYSKGRNTEAFF.

This clonotype came up many times. This sequence joins TRBV29-1 and TRBJ1-2; D gene unclear. Per the germline V gene, CDR1 is SQVTM and CDR2 is ANQGSEA. The V and J ends lost 2 bases and 5 bases respectively, with 6 bases between them. The CDR3 spans 11 residues. CDR3 amino acids: CSVELEYGYTF. The DNA for the CDR3 is TGCAGCGTTGAACTGGAATATGGCTACACCTTC.